This TCR beta chain was captured by sequencing in a study of T-cell memory formation after mild COVID-19. Germline V lookup: CDR1 MGHDK, CDR2 SYGVNS. V gave up 0 bases and J gave up 4 bases, with 15 bases separating them. This CDR3 has 16 amino acids. Each CDR3 protein is one row after TCRdb ran MiXCR on the 5' RACE reads. The sample holds 350,000 to 450,000 distinct CDR3 sequences, 20% to 30% seen once. Sample: PBMCs or a T cell subset sorted from them (not recorded which). The chain employs TRBV25-1 and TRBJ1-1; D is unclear. The TCR comes from an adult woman who had mild COVID-19 (a few samples of this study predate the infection). Cell type and time point are not known. CDR3 sequence: CASSEYGKISGTEAFF. The CDR3 nucleotides are TGTGCCAGCAGTGAATACGGGAAGATCTCGGGCACTGAAGCTTTCTTT.